Listed here are 7 T cell receptor beta chains from one sample, sequenced in a study of T-cell memory formation after mild COVID-19. MiXCR, run by TCRdb on the 5' RACE reads, gives a single entry per CDR3 protein. Among about 200,000 distinct CDR3 sequences listed, 7.5% to 10% were seen once. Sequencing used PBMCs or a T cell subset sorted from them (not recorded which). The source is a young man who had mild COVID-19 (a few samples of this study predate the infection). Cell type and time point are not known.

This clonotype has at least ten counts. This chain connects TRBV2 to TRBJ2-1, with D possibly TRBD2 on 5 matching bases. Trimming cost V 6 bases and J 9 bases, with 18 bases left between them. The CDR3 loop spans 14 amino acids. The germline CDR1 and CDR2 sequences are SNHLY and FYNNEI. In DNA, the CDR3 is TGTGCCAGCAGCCGGGATCAGCTCGTGGGTGAGCAGTTCTTC. It codes for CASSRDQLVGEQFF.

This clonotype has only a few counts. The chain has TRBV6-6 and TRBJ2-7; tentatively, D is TRBD1 or TRBD2 (5 bases each). The length of the CDR3 is 11 residues. The germline gives CDR1 MNHNY, CDR2 SVGAGI (reference sequence). The CDR3 loop is CASGGAYEQYF. CDR3 sequence (DNA): TGTGCAAGTGGGGGAGCCTACGAGCAGTACTTC.

A few counts support this clonotype. The V call is TRBV6-6, the J call TRBJ2-1; possibly TRBD2 for D (5 bases). V was shortened by 4 bases and J by 2 bases, with 12 bases between the two germline ends. The CDR3 consists of 15 residues. Germline values: CDR1 MNHNY, CDR2 SVGAGI (reference sequence). The CDR3 nucleotides are TGTGCCAGCAGTTCGGAGGATGAGCCCTACAATGAGCAGTTCTTC. Translating gives CASSSEDEPYNEQFF.

This clonotype was seen many times. The V call is TRBV5-1, the J call TRBJ2-1, with 7 bases aligning to TRBD1. The J segment lost 5 bases and the V segment lost 4 bases, leaving 6 bases of the junction unmatched. The CDR3 consists of 14 residues. CDR1 is SGHRS and CDR2 is YFSETQ in the germline V gene. CDR3: CASSPRTGNNEQFF. As DNA, the CDR3 is TGCGCCAGCAGCCCCCGGACAGGCAACAATGAGCAGTTCTTC.

V usage is TRBV21-1 and J usage is TRBJ2-1; the DNA was not compared with TRBD1, the D call given in the table. TRBV21-1 is a recognized pseudogene. The CDR3 runs 18 residues. The CDR3 DNA reads as TGTGCCAGCACCCAATTAAAATTCGAGCGGGGGCATTACAATGAGCAGTTCTTC. Its protein product is CASTQLKFERGHYNEQFF.

This clonotype was seen ten or more times. V is TRBV6-5 and J is TRBJ1-2; 9 positions agree with TRBD1. The ends lost 5 bases at V and 1 base at J; junction bases unmatched: 5. The length of the CDR3 is 15 residues. Germline V gene data show CDR1 as MNHEY and CDR2 as SVGAGI. The CDR3 here is CASSPRTGVNYGYTF. DNA for the CDR3: TGTGCCAGCAGTCCGCGGACAGGGGTTAACTATGGCTACACCTTC.

This clonotype occurred a few times. This chain joins TRBV4-1 and TRBJ2-2; D is unresolved. Trimming stripped 3 bases from V and 5 bases from J, with 10 bases between. CDR3 length: 14 amino acids. Per germline, CDR1 MGHRA and CDR2 YSYEKL. CDR3 residues: CASSHLRGTGELFF. CDR3 DNA: TGCGCCAGCAGCCACCTACGTGGGACCGGGGAGCTGTTTTTT.